A selection of T cell receptor beta chains follows, all from one sample in a study of Ad26.COV2.S vaccination and SARS-CoV-2 variants. Clones were sequenced by immunoSEQ multiplex PCR, and TCRdb holds only the in-frame ones, with some missing. Of fewer than 800,000 clones in the sample, roughly 90% were seen once. Specimen: peripheral blood, collected in a trial of Ad26.COV2.S vaccine versus placebo. These receptors all come from a person between 18 and 60 years old who received the Ad26.COV2.S COVID-19 vaccine or a placebo. CDR3s include the opening cysteine and the closing phenylalanine or tryptophan. D genes are given only for firm matches. A clone size is listed for some rows: how often the clone was seen (once, few, many), or a class if it is expanded.

CASSPGQGREKLFF	TGCGCCAGCAGCCCGGGACAGGGGAGGGAAAAACTGTTTTTT	NA	TRBV4-3	TRBD1	TRBJ1-4
CASSLGGPVTDTQYF	TGTGCCAGCAGCTTAGGGGGGCCGGTCACAGATACGCAGTATTTT	few	TRBV7-2	NA	TRBJ2-3
CAIRAGTGGSSPLHF	TGTGCCATCAGAGCCGGGACAGGGGGAAGTTCACCCCTCCACTTT	NA	TRBV10-3	TRBD1	TRBJ1-6
CSVEMNTDTQYF	TGCAGCGTTGAAATGAACACAGATACGCAGTATTTT	NA	TRBV29-1	NA	TRBJ2-3
CASSYSGDTLHF	TGTGCCAGCAGTTACTCGGGGGATACCCTCCACTTT	once	TRBV6-5	NA	TRBJ1-6
CASSQTLDNEQFF	TGTGCCAGCAGCCAGACATTGGACAATGAGCAGTTCTTC	once	TRBV3-1/TRBV3-2	NA	TRBJ2-1
CASSSQQSTEAFF	TGTGCCAGCAGCTCACAGCAGTCCACTGAAGCTTTCTTT	few	TRBV7-3	NA	TRBJ1-1
CASSLDRALREQYF	TGTGCCAGCAGCCTTGACAGGGCACTCAGGGAGCAGTACTTC	NA	TRBV5-4	TRBD1	TRBJ2-7
CASSLVALSSYNSPLHF	TGTGCCAGCAGCTTAGTGGCACTGAGCTCCTATAATTCACCCCTCCACTTT	few	TRBV7-8	NA	TRBJ1-6
CASLTHANTGELFF	TGTGCCAGCTTGACACATGCGAACACCGGGGAGCTGTTTTTT	NA	TRBV2	NA	TRBJ2-2
CAWNGPGNIQYF	TGTGCCTGGAATGGTCCTGGGAACATTCAGTACTTC	NA	TRBV30	NA	TRBJ2-4
CASSLMQTQYF	TGTGCCAGCAGTTTAATGCAGACCCAGTACTTC	NA	TRBV12-3/TRBV12-4	NA	TRBJ2-5
CASSSRQGGSEKLFF	TGTGCCAGCAGCTCCAGACAGGGCGGGAGTGAAAAACTGTTTTTT	NA	TRBV7-2	TRBD1	TRBJ1-4
CASSEGLADSSYNEQFF	TGCGCCAGCAGTGAGGGGTTAGCTGACAGCTCCTACAATGAGCAGTTCTTC	NA	TRBV10-1	NA	TRBJ2-1
CASGLDDRGHEQFF	TGTGCTAGTGGTTTGGACGACAGGGGCCATGAGCAGTTCTTC	NA	TRBV12-5	TRBD1	TRBJ2-1
CASNSGEVDTQYF	TGTGCCAGCAACAGCGGGGAGGTCGATACGCAGTATTTT	NA	TRBV9	TRBD2	TRBJ2-3
CASSPAGNNNQPQHF	TGTGCCAGCTCACCTGCGGGGAACAACAATCAGCCCCAGCATTTT	NA	TRBV18	NA	TRBJ1-5
CASSSRTELQYF	TGTGCCAGCAGCTCCCGGACGGAATTGCAGTATTTT	NA	TRBV7-9	NA	TRBJ2-3
CASSPRRQGADEQFF	TGTGCCAGCTCACCACGGAGACAGGGCGCGGATGAGCAGTTCTTC	NA	TRBV18	TRBD1	TRBJ2-1
CASSQVGRDPFDNEQFF	TGTGCCAGCAGCCAAGTGGGTCGGGACCCGTTTGACAATGAGCAGTTCTTC	once	TRBV3-1/TRBV3-2	NA	TRBJ2-1
CASSQGGYQETQYF	TGCGCCAGCAGCCAAGGGGGCTACCAAGAGACCCAGTACTTC	NA	TRBV4-3	NA	TRBJ2-5
CASSQQEPTGYEQFF	TGTGCCAGCAGCCAGCAGGAACCTACAGGCTATGAGCAGTTCTTC	NA	TRBV3-1/TRBV3-2	NA	TRBJ2-1
CASSLGSGAEAFF	TGTGCCAGCAGCTTGGGGAGTGGTGCTGAAGCTTTCTTT	NA	TRBV5-4	NA	TRBJ1-1
CASSYSILESYEQYF	TGTGCCAGCAGTTACTCGATCTTAGAGAGCTACGAGCAGTACTTC	NA	TRBV6-5	NA	TRBJ2-7
CASSPGLAGGGAQETQYF	TGCGCCAGCAGCCCCGGACTAGCGGGAGGGGGTGCGCAAGAGACCCAGTACTTC	NA	TRBV5-1	TRBD2	TRBJ2-5
CASKLGGGPSNQPQHF	TGTGCCAGTAAATTGGGGGGAGGTCCCAGCAATCAGCCCCAGCATTTT	NA	TRBV27	NA	TRBJ1-5
CASSDTFGNQPQHF	TGTGCCAGCAGTGACACCTTTGGCAATCAGCCCCAGCATTTT	NA	TRBV25-1	NA	TRBJ1-5
CASSNFGEQFF	TGTGCCAGCAGCAACTTTGGTGAGCAGTTCTTC	once	TRBV6-5	NA	TRBJ2-1
CASSLAAVYEQYF	TGCGCCAGCAGCTTGGCGGCGGTCTACGAGCAGTACTTC	NA	TRBV5-1	NA	TRBJ2-7
CASSLLQGAGTDTQYF	TGCGCCAGCAGCTTATTACAGGGGGCTGGCACAGATACGCAGTATTTT	once	TRBV5-1	TRBD1	TRBJ2-3
CASSPGTSGRPSYEQYF	TGTGCCAGCTCACCCGGGACTAGCGGGAGACCCTCCTACGAGCAGTACTTC	NA	TRBV18	TRBD2	TRBJ2-7
CASSPKSQGRTSGANVLTF	TGTGCCAGCAGTCCAAAAAGTCAAGGGCGGACCTCTGGGGCCAACGTCCTGACTTTC	NA	TRBV6-6	NA	TRBJ2-6
CASSSPPRGPYEQYF	TGTGCCAGCAGCTCCCCCCCGCGGGGGCCCTACGAGCAGTACTTC	once	TRBV5-6	NA	TRBJ2-7
CASGTARVANTEAFF	TGTGCTAGTGGTACGGCCAGGGTTGCGAACACTGAAGCTTTCTTT	NA	TRBV12-5	NA	TRBJ1-1
CASRQGDPYEQYF	TGCGCCAGCAGGCAGGGGGATCCCTACGAGCAGTACTTC	NA	TRBV5-1	TRBD1	TRBJ2-7
CASSSGGAPNEKLFF	TGTGCCAGCAGCTCGGGGGGGGCGCCTAATGAAAAACTGTTTTTT	NA	TRBV5-4	NA	TRBJ1-4
CATSDPRTGGNIQYF	TGTGCCACCAGTGATCCCCGGACAGGGGGAAACATTCAGTACTTC	NA	TRBV24-1	TRBD1	TRBJ2-4
CASSLAGPTYNEQFF	TGTGCCAGCAGCTTGGCAGGGCCCACCTACAATGAGCAGTTCTTC	NA	TRBV5-4	NA	TRBJ2-1
CASSPEDGYEQYF	TGTGCCAGCTCACCCGAGGACGGCTACGAGCAGTACTTC	few	TRBV18	NA	TRBJ2-7
CASSSRTDRPAFF	TGTGCCAGCAGTTCCCGGACAGATCGCCCAGCTTTCTTT	NA	TRBV6-2/TRBV6-3	NA	TRBJ1-1
CASSTPAGTVNEQFF	TGTGCCAGTAGTACCCCCGCGGGAACAGTCAATGAGCAGTTCTTC	once	TRBV19	NA	TRBJ2-1
CASSSGGGAAGNTIYF	TGTGCCAGCAGCTCCGGGGGAGGGGCCGCTGGAAACACCATATATTTT	NA	TRBV7-9	NA	TRBJ1-3
CAISGSGGAQGGNTIYF	TGTGCCATCAGTGGCTCTGGGGGGGCGCAAGGTGGAAACACCATATATTTT	NA	TRBV10-3	NA	TRBJ1-3
CSGQGFNTGELFF	TGCAGCGGACAGGGGTTTAACACCGGGGAGCTGTTTTTT	NA	TRBV29-1	TRBD1	TRBJ2-2
CASSHTSTGANVLTF	TGTGCCAGCAGCCATACTAGTACTGGGGCCAACGTCCTGACTTTC	NA	TRBV7-6	NA	TRBJ2-6
CASSTTTRGPGNEQFF	TGTGCCAGCAGCACCACGACACGGGGGCCGGGCAATGAGCAGTTCTTC	NA	TRBV11-3	NA	TRBJ2-1
CSASSGDTQYF	TGCAGTGCTAGCAGCGGGGATACGCAGTATTTT	once	TRBV20-1	NA	TRBJ2-3
CASSSGTPQQETQYF	TGTGCCAGCAGTTCTGGGACTCCCCAGCAAGAGACCCAGTACTTC	NA	TRBV13	NA	TRBJ2-5
CASSPPTPGDEQFF	TGTGCCAGCTCACCACCCACCCCCGGGGATGAGCAGTTCTTC	NA	TRBV18	NA	TRBJ2-1
CASSIDLETVNEQYF	TGTGCCAGTAGTATAGATCTCGAGACAGTTAACGAGCAGTACTTC	NA	TRBV19	NA	TRBJ2-7
CAWRLPLAGDTDTQYF	TGTGCCTGGAGACTTCCCTTAGCGGGGGACACAGATACGCAGTATTTT	NA	TRBV30	TRBD2	TRBJ2-3
CASSQSAGSWDTQYF	TGTGCCAGCAGCCAAAGTGCGGGGAGTTGGGATACGCAGTATTTT	NA	TRBV5-4	NA	TRBJ2-3
CASSALPGQGTSAGTTIYF	TGTGCCAGCAGCGCTCTCCCAGGACAGGGGACATCTGCTGGGACGACCATATATTTT	NA	TRBV9	TRBD1	TRBJ1-3
CASSQDTSGNTIYF	TGTGCCAGCAGCCAGGACACCTCTGGAAACACCATATATTTT	NA	TRBV3-1/TRBV3-2	NA	TRBJ1-3
CASSQGRGNQPQHF	TGTGCCAGCAGCCAAGGGAGGGGCAATCAGCCCCAGCATTTT	NA	TRBV4-2	NA	TRBJ1-5